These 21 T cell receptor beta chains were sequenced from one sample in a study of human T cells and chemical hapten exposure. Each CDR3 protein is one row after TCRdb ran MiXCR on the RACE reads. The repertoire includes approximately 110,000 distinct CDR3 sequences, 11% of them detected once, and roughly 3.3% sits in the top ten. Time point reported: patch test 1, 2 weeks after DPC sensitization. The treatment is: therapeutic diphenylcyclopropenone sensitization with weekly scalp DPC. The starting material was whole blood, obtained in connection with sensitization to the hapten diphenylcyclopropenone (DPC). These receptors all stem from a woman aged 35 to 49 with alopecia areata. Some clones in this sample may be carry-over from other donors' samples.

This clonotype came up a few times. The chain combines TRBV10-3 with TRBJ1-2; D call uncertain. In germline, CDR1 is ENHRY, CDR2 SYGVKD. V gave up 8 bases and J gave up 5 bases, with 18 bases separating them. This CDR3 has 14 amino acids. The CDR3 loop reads CAIDSGRTEYGYTF. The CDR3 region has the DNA TGTGCCATCGATAGTGGGCGGACGGAGTATGGCTACACCTTC.

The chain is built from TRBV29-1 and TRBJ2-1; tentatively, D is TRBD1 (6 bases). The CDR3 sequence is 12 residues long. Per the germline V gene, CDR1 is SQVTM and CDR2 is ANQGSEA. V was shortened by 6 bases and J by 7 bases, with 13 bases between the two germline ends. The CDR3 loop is CSVSTGFNEQFF. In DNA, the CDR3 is TGCAGCGTCTCAACAGGGTTTAATGAGCAGTTCTTC.

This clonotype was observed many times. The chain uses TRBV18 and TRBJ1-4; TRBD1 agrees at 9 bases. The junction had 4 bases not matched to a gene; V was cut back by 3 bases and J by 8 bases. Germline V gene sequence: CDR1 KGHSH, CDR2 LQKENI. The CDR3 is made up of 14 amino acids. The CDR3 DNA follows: TGTGCCAGCTCACCGGGACAGGGTAAAGAAAAACTGTTTTTT. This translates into CASSPGQGKEKLFF. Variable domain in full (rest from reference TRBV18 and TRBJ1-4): NAGVMQNPRHLVRRRGQEARLRCSPMKGHSHVYWYRQLPEEGLKFMVYLQKENIIDESGMPKERFSAEFPKEGPSILRIQQVVRGDSAAYFCASSPGQGKEKLFFGSGTQLSVL.

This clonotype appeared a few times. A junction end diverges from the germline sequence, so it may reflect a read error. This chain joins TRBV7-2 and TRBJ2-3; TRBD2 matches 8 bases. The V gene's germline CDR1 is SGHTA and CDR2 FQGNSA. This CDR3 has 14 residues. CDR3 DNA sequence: TGTGCCAGCACCTTAGCGGGGCGGGGGGATACGCAGTATTTT. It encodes CASTLAGRGDTQYF.

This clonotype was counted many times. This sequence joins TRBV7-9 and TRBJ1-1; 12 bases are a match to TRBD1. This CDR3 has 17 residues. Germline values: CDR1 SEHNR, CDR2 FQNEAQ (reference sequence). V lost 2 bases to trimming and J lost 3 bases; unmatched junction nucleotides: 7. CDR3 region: CASSLSPGQGADTEAFF. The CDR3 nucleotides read TGTGCCAGCAGCTTATCCCCGGGACAGGGGGCGGACACTGAAGCTTTCTTT.

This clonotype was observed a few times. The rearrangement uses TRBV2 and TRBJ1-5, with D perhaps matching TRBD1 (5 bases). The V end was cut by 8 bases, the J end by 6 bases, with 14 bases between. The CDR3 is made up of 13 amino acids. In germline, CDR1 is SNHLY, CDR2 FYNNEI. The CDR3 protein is CASAGSVPQPQHF. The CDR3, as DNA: TGTGCCAGCGCAGGGAGTGTTCCTCAGCCCCAGCATTTT.

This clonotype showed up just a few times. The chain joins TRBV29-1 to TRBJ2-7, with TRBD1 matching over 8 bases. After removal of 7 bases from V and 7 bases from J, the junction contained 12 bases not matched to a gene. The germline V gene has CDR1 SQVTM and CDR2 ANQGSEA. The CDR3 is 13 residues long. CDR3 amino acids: CSARQGIMVEQYF. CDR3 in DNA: TGCAGCGCCCGACAGGGGATAATGGTGGAGCAGTACTTC.

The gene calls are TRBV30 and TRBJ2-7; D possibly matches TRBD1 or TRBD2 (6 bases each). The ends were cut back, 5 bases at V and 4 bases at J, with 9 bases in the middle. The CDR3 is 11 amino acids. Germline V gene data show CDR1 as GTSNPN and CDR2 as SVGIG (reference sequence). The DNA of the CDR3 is TGTGCCTGGGGGGGGCGGTACGAGCAGTACTTC. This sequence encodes CAWGGRYEQYF.

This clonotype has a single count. Here the CDR3 reads CSAPSTLNTEAFF. CDR3 DNA sequence: TGCAGTGCGCCAAGCACCCTGAACACTGAAGCTTTCTTT. V usage is TRBV20-1 and J usage is TRBJ1-1, with D unclear. Trimming took off 6 bases at V and 0 bases at J, with 11 bases between the two ends. The CDR3 is 13 residues long. Germline-derived CDR1 and CDR2 are DFQATT and SNEGSKA (reference sequence).

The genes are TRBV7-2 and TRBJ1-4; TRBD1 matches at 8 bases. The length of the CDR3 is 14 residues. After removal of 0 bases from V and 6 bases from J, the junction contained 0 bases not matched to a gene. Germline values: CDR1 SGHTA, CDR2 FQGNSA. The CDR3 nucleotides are TGTGCCAGCAGCTTAGCACAGGGGGATGAAAAACTGTTTTTT. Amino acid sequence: CASSLAQGDEKLFF.

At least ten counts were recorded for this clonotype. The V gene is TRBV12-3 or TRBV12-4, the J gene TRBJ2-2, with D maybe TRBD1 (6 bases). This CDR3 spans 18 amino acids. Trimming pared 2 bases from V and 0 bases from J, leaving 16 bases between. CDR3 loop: CASSLLVGHHANTGELFF. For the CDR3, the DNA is TGTGCCAGCAGTTTACTTGTGGGACATCACGCGAACACCGGGGAGCTGTTTTTT.

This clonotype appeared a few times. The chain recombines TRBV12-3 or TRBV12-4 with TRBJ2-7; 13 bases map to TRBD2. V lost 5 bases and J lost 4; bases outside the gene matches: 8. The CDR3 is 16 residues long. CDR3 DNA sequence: TGTGCCAGCAGTACGACTAGCGGGGGGAAAAAGTACGAGCAGTACTTC. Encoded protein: CASSTTSGGKKYEQYF.

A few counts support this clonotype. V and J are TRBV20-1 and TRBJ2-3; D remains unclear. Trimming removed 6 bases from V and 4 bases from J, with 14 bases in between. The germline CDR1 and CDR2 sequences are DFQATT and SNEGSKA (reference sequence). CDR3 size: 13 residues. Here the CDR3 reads CSAADPRADTQYF. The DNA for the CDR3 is TGCAGTGCAGCCGACCCTAGGGCAGATACGCAGTATTTT.

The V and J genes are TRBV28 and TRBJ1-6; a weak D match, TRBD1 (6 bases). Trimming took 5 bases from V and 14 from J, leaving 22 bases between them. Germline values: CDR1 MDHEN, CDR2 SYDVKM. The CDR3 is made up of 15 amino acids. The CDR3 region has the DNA TGTGCCAGCAGTAGGGGGGCGACCACCCCAACGTCCCTCCACTTT. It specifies CASSRGATTPTSLHF. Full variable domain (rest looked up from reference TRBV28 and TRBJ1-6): DVKVTQSSRYLVKRTGEKVFLECVQDMDHENMFWYRQDPGLGLRLIYFSYDVKMKEKGDIPEGYSVSREKKERFSLILESASTNQTSMYLCASSRGATTPTSLHFGNGTRLTVT.

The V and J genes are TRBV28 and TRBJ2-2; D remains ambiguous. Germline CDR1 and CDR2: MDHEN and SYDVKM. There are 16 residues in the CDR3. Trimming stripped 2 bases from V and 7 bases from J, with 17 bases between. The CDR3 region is CASSLLSHFAVGELFF. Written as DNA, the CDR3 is TGTGCCAGCAGTTTACTAAGTCACTTTGCCGTCGGGGAGCTGTTTTTT. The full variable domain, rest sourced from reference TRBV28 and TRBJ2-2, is DVKVTQSSRYLVKRTGEKVFLECVQDMDHENMFWYRQDPGLGLRLIYFSYDVKMKEKGDIPEGYSVSREKKERFSLILESASTNQTSMYLCASSLLSHFAVGELFFGEGSRLTVL.

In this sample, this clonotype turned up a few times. CDR3 in DNA: TGTGCCAGCAGTATATCCCCGACGCGCGGCTACACCTTC. Translation: CASSISPTRGYTF. The chain has TRBV2 and TRBJ1-2; D remains unclear. The CDR3 has 13 amino acids. Looked up from germline, CDR1 is SNHLY and CDR2 is FYNNEI. V was trimmed by 5 bases and J by 8 bases, leaving 15 bases between them.

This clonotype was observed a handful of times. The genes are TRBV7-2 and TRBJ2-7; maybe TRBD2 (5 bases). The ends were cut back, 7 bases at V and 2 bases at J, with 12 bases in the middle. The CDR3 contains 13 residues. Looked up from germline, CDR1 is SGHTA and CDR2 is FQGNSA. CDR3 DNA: TGTGCCAGCACCGGGGTGCCCCCCTACGAGCAGTACTTC. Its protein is CASTGVPPYEQYF. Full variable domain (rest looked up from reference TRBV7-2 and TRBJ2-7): GAGVSQSPSNKVTEKGKDVELRCDPISGHTALYWYRQSLGQGLEFLIYFQGNSAPDKSGLPSDRFSAERTGGSVSTLTIQRTQQEDSAVYLCASTGVPPYEQYFGPGTRLTVT.

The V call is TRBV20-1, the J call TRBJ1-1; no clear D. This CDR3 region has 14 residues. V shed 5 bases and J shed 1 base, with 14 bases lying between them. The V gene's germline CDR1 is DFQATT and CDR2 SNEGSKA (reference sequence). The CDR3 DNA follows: TGCAGTGCTCAGACGGGAAGCCGGAACACTGAAGCTTTCTTT. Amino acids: CSAQTGSRNTEAFF.

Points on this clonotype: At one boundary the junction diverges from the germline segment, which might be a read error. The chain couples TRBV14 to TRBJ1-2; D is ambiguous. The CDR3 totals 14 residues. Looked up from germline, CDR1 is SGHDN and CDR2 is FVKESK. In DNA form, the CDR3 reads TGTGCCAGCAGCCAAGTAAGAGGGAACTGTGGCTACACCTTC. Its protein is CASSQVRGNCGYTF.

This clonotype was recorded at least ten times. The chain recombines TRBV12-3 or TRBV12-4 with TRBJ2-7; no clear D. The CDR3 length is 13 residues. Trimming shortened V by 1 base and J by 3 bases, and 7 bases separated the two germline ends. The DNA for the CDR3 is TGTGCCAGCAGTTTAGGGCCTAACTACGAGCAGTACTTC. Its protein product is CASSLGPNYEQYF.

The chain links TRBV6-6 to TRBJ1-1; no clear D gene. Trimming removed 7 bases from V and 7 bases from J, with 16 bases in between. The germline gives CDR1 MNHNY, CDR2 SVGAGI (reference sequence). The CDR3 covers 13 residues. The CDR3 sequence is CASTFTSGSEAFF. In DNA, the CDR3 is TGTGCCAGCACCTTTACGTCGGGAAGTGAAGCTTTCTTT.